This TCR beta chain was observed in a study of regulatory T cells in long-lasting Graves disease. This clonotype was detected ten times or more. The target antigen is unknown. V was pared by 7 bases and J by 2 bases, with 15 bases between. The V gene's germline CDR1 is MNHNS and CDR2 SASEGT. The length of the CDR3 is 14 residues. Study-wide results and limits: Persistent disease was characterized by preferential usage of TRBV28, TRBJ1-2 and TRBJ2-5. The study examined only peripheral blood, not thyroid tissue.

Sequencing libraries for TCR beta were prepared with iRepertoire HTBI primers and Arm-PCR of CDR3 regions. TCRdb re-called the multiplex PCR reads through MiXCR, storing one row per CDR3 protein. The profile shows about 290,000 distinct CDR3 sequences, 20% to 25% of them singletons. Stated time point: persistent/refractory GD, antithyroid drugs over 5 years with positive TRAb. With RNA extracted from PBMCs as input, the TCR library was made. Each of the patients was recruited from an endocrinology department situated in Xi'an, China. Sequenced here: peripheral blood mononuclear cells (PBMCs), sampled when the disease was refractory, from a patient treated with antithyroid drugs. The sequence came from a female donor with Graves disease. The chain joins TRBV6-1 to TRBJ2-7, with a weak D call TRBD2 (6 bases). CDR3 amino acids: CASTALEGPYEQYF. The CDR3 bases are TGTGCCAGCACCGCCCTGGAGGGGCCCTACGAGCAGTACTTC.